Listed below are T cell receptor beta chains from one sample, sequenced in a study of blood T cell repertoires in COVID-19. TCRdb's table, derived via immunoSEQ multiplex PCR, lists solely in-frame clones and lacks some. The table has about 150,000 clones, 70% to 90% seen once. Sequencing used PBMCs or T cells enriched from blood (not recorded which). Every receptor here comes from a man aged 45-65 years who had recovered from COVID-19. Both conserved end residues are part of each CDR3. The order of the fields is clone size, D gene, J gene, V gene, CDR3 protein, CDR3 DNA. D genes are given only for firm matches. Only part of the rows carry a size: once, few, many, or a class if the clone is expanded.

.	.	TRBJ1-2	TRBV6-5	CASRGGGSYGYTF	TGTGCCAGCAGGGGGGGAGGGAGCTATGGCTACACCTTC
.	TRBD2	TRBJ2-1	TRBV6-5	CASSLGGRSGNEQFF	TGTGCCAGCAGTTTGGGCGGGAGGTCGGGGAATGAGCAGTTCTTC
.	.	TRBJ1-6	TRBV20-1	CSANDRNSPLHF	TGCAGTGCTAATGACAGGAATTCACCCCTCCACTTT
.	.	TRBJ1-6	TRBV18	CASSPPKGTREALHF	TGTGCCAGCTCACCACCGAAGGGCACCAGGGAGGCCCTCCACTTT
few	TRBD2	TRBJ2-2	TRBV7-9	CASSPRLAGGPRELFF	TGTGCCAGCAGCCCCCGGCTAGCGGGAGGGCCCAGGGAGCTGTTTTTT
.	.	TRBJ1-5	TRBV15	CATYPGNNQPQHF	TGTGCCACCTACCCGGGAAACAATCAGCCCCAGCATTTT
.	.	TRBJ2-1	TRBV27	CASSLTGSSYNEQFF	TGTGCCAGCAGCCTGACTGGGAGCTCCTACAATGAGCAGTTCTTC
.	.	TRBJ2-2	TRBV5-1	CASSLLLYTGELFF	TGCGCCAGCAGCTTGTTGCTATACACCGGGGAGCTGTTTTTT
.	.	TRBJ2-3	TRBV10-3	CAMGRDLLDTQYF	TGTGCCATGGGCCGGGACTTACTAGATACGCAGTATTTT
.	.	TRBJ2-2	TRBV30	CAGLTGKSGELFF	TGTGCCGGGCTGACAGGCAAGAGCGGGGAGCTGTTTTTT
.	TRBD1	TRBJ1-2	TRBV24-1	CATSADREGYGYTF	TGTGCCACCAGTGCTGACAGGGAAGGCTATGGCTACACCTTC
once	.	TRBJ1-2	TRBV5-1	CASSQGGDYGYTF	TGCGCCAGCAGCCAAGGGGGGGACTATGGCTACACCTTC
.	.	TRBJ1-1	TRBV15	CATSRVQRQLNTEAFF	TGTGCCACCAGCAGAGTACAGCGGCAGCTGAACACTGAAGCTTTCTTT
.	.	TRBJ1-6	TRBV6-5	CASRIDQPNSPLHF	TGTGCCAGCCGCATAGATCAACCTAATTCACCCCTCCACTTT
.	.	TRBJ1-6	TRBV5-6	CASSLVGGGPLHF	TGTGCCAGCAGCTTGGTCGGGGGGGGACCCCTCCACTTT
.	TRBD1	TRBJ1-2	TRBV6-2/TRBV6-3	CASSDRGRRYTF	TGTGCCAGCAGTGACAGGGGCCGGCGCTACACCTTC